These T cell receptor beta chains were read from a single sample in a study of pediatric ulcerative colitis. This table comes from immunoSEQ multiplex PCR, and its TCRdb copy is limited to in-frame clones, with some not included. The profile shows around 65,000 clones, 77% of them singletons. Sequenced input: blood. The origin of the receptors is a boy aged 5-17 years with moderate ulcerative colitis. Each CDR3 is given with its conserved first and last residue. D genes are given only for firm matches. Clone size is not always given. Where it is, it says once, few, many or a class for expanded clones.

j_call,clone_size,d_call,v_call,cdr3_nt,cdr3_aa
TRBJ2-3,NA,TRBD2,TRBV5-1,TGCGCCAGCAGCTTGCCCCGCGGGAGGGCCCCACCGGATACGCAGTATTTT,CASSLPRGRAPPDTQYF
TRBJ2-7,NA,NA,TRBV27,TGTGCCAGCGGGATTTTGGGGGTGGGCGACGAGCAGTACTTC,CASGILGVGDEQYF
TRBJ2-5,NA,NA,TRBV30,TGTGCCTGGAGTGGGAGACCGGCGTGGGAGACCCAGTACTTC,CAWSGRPAWETQYF
TRBJ1-1,few,TRBD1,TRBV18,TGTGCCAGCTCACCCTTGGACAGGGGGAACACTGAAGCTTTCTTT,CASSPLDRGNTEAFF
TRBJ1-6,few,NA,TRBV2,TGTGCCAGCAGGGAGGTCCGGGGGGATTCACCCCTCCACTTT,CASREVRGDSPLHF
TRBJ2-1,NA,NA,TRBV29-1,TGCAGCGTTGTCCAGATTTTCGCCTACAATGAGCAGTTCTTC,CSVVQIFAYNEQFF
TRBJ2-1,NA,TRBD2,TRBV5-5,TGTGCCAGCAGCCCCGGGGTAGCGGGAGGGCCCTACAATGAGCAGTTCTTC,CASSPGVAGGPYNEQFF
TRBJ1-1,few,NA,TRBV30,TGTGCCTGGAGTATGGGGACGGGCTCCGATAGGGCTTTCTTT,CAWSMGTGSDRAFF
TRBJ2-7,NA,NA,TRBV5-6,TGTGCCAGCAGCTTCGGGCAGGGGTCCTACGAGCAGTACTTC,CASSFGQGSYEQYF
TRBJ1-1,once,NA,TRBV7-3,TGTGCCAGCAGCTGGGCGGGGAACACTGAAGCTTTCTTT,CASSWAGNTEAFF
TRBJ2-5,NA,TRBD2,TRBV4-2,TGTGCCAGCAGCCAGGGACTAGCGGGGGGGCCTCAAGAGACCCAGTACTTC,CASSQGLAGGPQETQYF
TRBJ2-7,NA,TRBD1,TRBV9,TGTGCCAGCAGCGCCGGAAAGGGACAGGCCGACGAGCAGTACTTC,CASSAGKGQADEQYF
TRBJ2-1,NA,TRBD2,TRBV2,TGTGCCAGCAGTGGGACTAGCGGGACCCGCAATGAGCAGTTCTTC,CASSGTSGTRNEQFF
TRBJ2-5,NA,NA,TRBV5-5,TGTGCCAGCAGCTTGAGCCTAGCGCGGTTCCAGGAGACCCAGTACTTC,CASSLSLARFQETQYF
TRBJ1-1,NA,NA,TRBV18,TGTGCCAGCTCGCAAATAAGGGACACTGAAGCTTTCTTT,CASSQIRDTEAFF
TRBJ2-7,NA,NA,TRBV7-6,TGTGCCAGCAGCCTTATAGCTAGCGGACAGCCCACCTACGAGCAGTACTTC,CASSLIASGQPTYEQYF
TRBJ2-2,NA,TRBD2,TRBV7-9,TGTGCCAGCAGGCCTAGTCTAGCGGGAGAGGGCACCGGGGAGCTGTTTTTT,CASRPSLAGEGTGELFF
TRBJ1-5,NA,NA,TRBV7-2,TGTGCCAGCAGCTTAGGCTCCAGGGCGGGGCAGCCCCAGCATTTT,CASSLGSRAGQPQHF
TRBJ1-1,NA,NA,TRBV7-9,TGTGCCAGCAGCTTAAAGGGGTCAGACACTGAAGCTTTCTTT,CASSLKGSDTEAFF
TRBJ2-7,once,TRBD1,TRBV29-1,TGCAGCGCCTTGGGACAGGGCAGCTCCTACGAGCAGTACTTC,CSALGQGSSYEQYF
TRBJ2-7,NA,NA,TRBV5-1,TGCGCCAGCAGCACCGTAGGCCCTGGCAGGAACTTC,CASSTVGPGRNF
TRBJ2-3,NA,NA,TRBV15,TGTGCCACCAGCAGAGCTAGCGCCGGAGATACGCAGTATTTT,CATSRASAGDTQYF
TRBJ1-1,NA,NA,TRBV29-1,TGCAGCGGGGCGGAGAACACTGAAGCTTTCTTT,CSGAENTEAFF
TRBJ1-1,once,TRBD1,TRBV7-3,TGTGCCAGCAGAACAGGGGGCGCGGAGACTGAAGCTTTCTTT,CASRTGGAETEAFF
TRBJ2-7,NA,TRBD1,TRBV6-6,TGTGCCAGCACGGCAGGGGGCTACGAGCAGTACTTC,CASTAGGYEQYF
TRBJ2-5,NA,TRBD2,TRBV9,TGTGCCAGCAGCGTAGTCGGGAGGGAGACCCAGTACTTC,CASSVVGRETQYF
TRBJ2-2,once,NA,TRBV7-3,TGTGCCAGCAGCTACTTTGACACCGGGGAGCTGTTTTTT,CASSYFDTGELFF
TRBJ2-1,NA,NA,TRBV13,TGTGCCAGCAGCTTAGAGGGTCTAGGTGGGGCCTACAATGAGCAGTTCTTC,CASSLEGLGGAYNEQFF
TRBJ1-1,NA,NA,TRBV5-1,TGCGCCAGCAGCCAACACACTGAAGCTTTCTTT,CASSQHTEAFF
TRBJ2-5,NA,NA,TRBV15,TGTGCCACCAGCAGAGATCCCACAGGGTGGGGAGCGGCCCAGTACTTC,CATSRDPTGWGAAQYF
TRBJ1-1,NA,TRBD1,TRBV10-3,TGTGCCATCAGAAATACAGGGGGCCCCCTGAACACTGAAGCTTTCTTT,CAIRNTGGPLNTEAFF
TRBJ1-5,NA,NA,TRBV6-5,TGTGCCAGCAGTTACTCTGCTGGCCCAAGCCAGCCCCAGCATTTT,CASSYSAGPSQPQHF
TRBJ1-1,few,NA,TRBV7-3,TGTGCCAGCAGCTTAACGTGGAACACTGAAGCTTTCTTT,CASSLTWNTEAFF
TRBJ1-4,NA,NA,TRBV6-5,TGTGCCAGCAGTTACCGCCACAGGGCCGGGAATGAAAAACTGTTTTTT,CASSYRHRAGNEKLFF
TRBJ2-6,NA,TRBD2,TRBV9,TGTGCCAGCAGGGGTTTGGGAGCCGGGGCGGGAGTCGGGTCTGGGGCCAACGTCCTGACTTTC,CASRGLGAGAGVGSGANVLTF